The present T cell receptor beta chain was sequenced within a study of shared clonotypes between healthy human individuals. Overall study results and limits: Memory subsets generally showed lower estimated richness than naive subsets.

Points on this clone: Its specificity is unknown.

Roughly 200 ng DNA, approximately 30,000 T cell genomes, went into each sorted-subset replicate PCR. The data were produced by immunoSEQ multiplex PCR, yet TCRdb's version contains in-frame clones alone and is incomplete. Among 2 million to 2.5 million clones listed, roughly 90% were seen once. Sequenced sample: naive CD4+ T cells from PBMCs. Subset of the sample: CD45RA+ positively selected. This clonotype originated in a young man in good health. Some clones in this sample may be carry-over from other donors' samples.

CDR3 sequence reads: CASSRDAATYEQYF. The CDR3 nucleotides are TGCGCCAGCAGCAGGGACGCCGCAACCTACGAGCAGTACTTC. V and J are TRBV5-1 and TRBJ2-7; D may be TRBD1 or TRBD2 (5 bases each). Between the trimmed V and J ends, which lost 4 bases and 2 bases, there was a span of 13 bases. CDR3 length: 14 amino acids. CDR1 is SGHRS and CDR2 is YFSETQ in the germline V gene.